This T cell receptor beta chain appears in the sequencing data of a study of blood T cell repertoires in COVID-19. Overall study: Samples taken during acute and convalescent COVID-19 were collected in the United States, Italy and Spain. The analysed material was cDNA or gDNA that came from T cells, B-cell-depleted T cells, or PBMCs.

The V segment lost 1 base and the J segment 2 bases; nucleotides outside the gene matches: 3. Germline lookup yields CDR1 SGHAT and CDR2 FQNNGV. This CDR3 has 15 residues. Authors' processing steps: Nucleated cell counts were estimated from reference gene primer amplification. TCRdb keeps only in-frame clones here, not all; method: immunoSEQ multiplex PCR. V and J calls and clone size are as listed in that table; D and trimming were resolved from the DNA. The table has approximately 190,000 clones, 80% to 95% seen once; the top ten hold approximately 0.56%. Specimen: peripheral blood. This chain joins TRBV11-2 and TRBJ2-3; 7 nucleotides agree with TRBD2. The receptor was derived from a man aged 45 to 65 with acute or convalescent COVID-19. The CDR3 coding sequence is TGTGCCAGCAGCTTAGGGCGGGGGACCACAGATACGCAGTATTTT. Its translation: CASSLGRGTTDTQYF.